This TCR beta chain was recorded in a study of T cell changes during pregnancy in multiple sclerosis (dated by TCRdb to between 2018 and 2021). Study-wide context: Changes in the T cell repertoire over the course of pregnancy were examined in this study in women with multiple sclerosis.

Note on this clone: There is no known antigen for this receptor. No much larger clone exists at a distance of one base, and base qualities are not known.

V is cut back by 4 bases and J by 6 bases, with 3 bases in the junction unmatched. Via the germline V gene (reference sequence), CDR1 is MNHNY and CDR2 SVGAGI. From cysteine to phenylalanine, the CDR3 is 12 amino acids long. The read is trimmed to its CDR3 DNA, 36 bases read in frame from base 1. Libraries came from the immunoSEQ multiplex PCR assay. TCRdb carries this immuneACCESS record with in-frame sequences only. Its versions omit some clonotypes, under half of them owing to an unresolved V gene in the studies checked, with the rest unexplained. The table for this sample lists some 38,000 clones; around 90% of them were counted only once. The ten largest make up 0.57% of the sample.

This receptor was identified in a female donor with multiple sclerosis, enrolled in a pregnancy study. This chain joins TRBV6-6 to TRBJ2-7; 7 of the junction bases match TRBD2. Sequenced here: CD4+ T cells from peripheral blood mononuclear cells, sampled in the second trimester of pregnancy. CDR3 loop: CASSSTSFEQYF. DNA sequence: TGTGCCAGCAGTTCGACTAGCTTCGAGCAGTACTTC.